A selection of T cell receptor beta chains follows, all from one sample in a study of CD8+CD57+ T cells in acquired aplastic anemia. TCRdb analysed the reads with MiXCR anew, one entry per CDR3 protein. The table includes under 350,000 distinct CDR3 sequences, approximately 57% detected once. The source material was sorted CD4+, CD8+, or CD8+CD57+ T cells (not recorded which) from PBMCs. These receptors were collected from a human donor with severe aplastic anemia or a healthy control (not recorded which). The CDR3 runs from the conserved cysteine through the conserved F or W. A D gene is named only where the DNA matches it firmly. A row's size may be missing; if present it is once, few, many or a size class.

j_gene | d_gene | v_gene | abundance | CDR3aa | CDR3nt
TRBJ2-7 | TRBD2 | TRBV2 | - | CASRREPSYEQYF | TGTGCCAGCAGGCGGGAGCCCTCCTACGAGCAGTACTTC
TRBJ2-1 | - | TRBV2 | many | CASSQELGGEQFF | TGTGCCAGCAGCCAAGAGCTAGGGGGTGAGCAGTTCTTC
TRBJ1-5 | - | TRBV19 | - | CASRQSSINQPQHF | TGCGCCAGCAGACAGAGTTCGATCAATCAGCCCCAGCATTTT
TRBJ2-2 | - | TRBV10-3 | - | CAISTSGELFF | TGTGCCATCAGTACAAGCGGGGAGCTGTTTTTT
TRBJ2-5 | - | TRBV25-1 | - | CASSKTGPQYF | TGTGCCAGCAGTAAGACCGGGCCCCAGTACTTC
TRBJ1-3 | TRBD1 | TRBV12-3/TRBV12-4 | many | CASSVRTGGSLSGNTIYF | TGTGCCAGCAGTGTAAGGACAGGGGGCTCCCTCTCTGGAAACACCATATATTTT
TRBJ1-4 | - | TRBV14 | - | CASSQDLTIETNEKLFF | TGTGCCAGCAGCCAAGATTTAACGATTGAAACTAATGAAAAACTGTTTTTT
TRBJ1-6 | TRBD1 | TRBV5-1 | - | CASSWTGVGNSPLHF | TGCGCCAGCAGCTGGACAGGGGTGGGTAATTCACCCCTCCACTTT
TRBJ1-1 | - | TRBV10-1 | few | CASSESQTITEAFF | TGCGCCAGCAGTGAGTCGCAAACAATCACTGAAGCTTTCTTT
TRBJ2-3 | TRBD1 | TRBV7-3 | - | CASSLFDRGEGTQYF | TGTGCCAGCAGCTTATTCGACAGGGGAGAGGGCACGCAGTATTTT
TRBJ1-6 | TRBD1 | TRBV6-4 | many | CASGYPGQGASSSYNSPLHF | TGTGCCAGCGGATACCCGGGACAGGGGGCGTCGAGCTCCTATAATTCACCCCTCCACTTT
TRBJ2-7 | TRBD2 | TRBV7-9 | - | CASSSPRSSGSPYEQYF | TGTGCCAGCAGCTCCCCGAGGTCGAGCGGGAGCCCTTACGAGCAGTACTTC
TRBJ2-5 | - | TRBV18 | - | CASSPSRTVQETQYF | TGTGCCAGCTCACCATCCCGGACAGTCCAAGAGACCCAGTACTTC
TRBJ2-6 | - | TRBV7-8 | - | CASSSPQGGGANVLTF | TGTGCCAGCAGCTCCCCACAGGGTGGTGGGGCCAACGTCCTGACTTTC
TRBJ1-2 | TRBD1 | TRBV29-1 | once | CSVVLLGQGNYGYTF | TGCAGCGTTGTTTTATTGGGACAGGGGAACTATGGCTACACCTTC
TRBJ2-1 | - | TRBV5-1 | many | CASSLIVGRQALEFF | TGCGCCAGCAGCTTAATAGTAGGGAGGCAGGCCCTCGAGTTCTTC
TRBJ2-7 | - | TRBV12-3/TRBV12-4 | few | CASRQGWGEQYF | TGTGCCAGCAGACAGGGCTGGGGCGAGCAGTACTTC
TRBJ1-5 | - | TRBV12-3/TRBV12-4 | - | CAGNGGTGCNEHF | TGTGCCGGAAACGGGGGTACAGGTTGCAATGAGCATTTT
TRBJ2-5 | TRBD1 | TRBV20-1 | many | CSLIRTGRETQYF | TGCAGTCTAATAAGGACAGGGCGCGAGACCCAGTACTTC
TRBJ2-6 | - | TRBV20-1 | many | CSGRPGQARTGANVLTF | TGCAGTGGACGTCCGGGACAAGCTAGAACTGGGGCCAACGTCCTGACTTTC
TRBJ2-7 | TRBD1 | TRBV2 | - | CASSEAGTASSYEQYF | TGTGCCAGCAGTGAAGCCGGGACAGCGAGCTCCTACGAGCAGTACTTC
TRBJ2-5 | TRBD1 | TRBV5-1 | - | CASSPGQLETQYF | TGCGCCAGCAGCCCGGGACAGCTGGAGACCCAGTACTTC
TRBJ2-5 | TRBD1 | TRBV24-1 | - | CATSVGTGSGETQYF | TGTGCCACCAGTGTCGGGACAGGGTCGGGAGAGACCCAGTACTTC
TRBJ2-3 | - | TRBV11-2 | many | CASSDRLTDTQYF | TGTGCCAGCAGCGACCGCTTGACAGATACGCAGTATTTT
TRBJ2-5 | TRBD1 | TRBV7-7 | many | CASSLTGGETQYF | TGTGCTAGCAGCTTAACAGGGGGAGAGACCCAGTACTTC
TRBJ2-3 | TRBD1 | TRBV20-1 | many | CSARTGGSTDTQYF | TGCAGTGCCAGGACAGGGGGTAGCACAGATACGCAGTATTTT
TRBJ1-1 | - | TRBV5-1 | - | CASSLGQFGNTEAFF | TGCGCCAGCAGCTTGGGACAGTTTGGAAACACTGAAGCTTTCTTT
TRBJ2-3 | TRBD2 | TRBV29-1 | - | CSVVVLAGAGDTQYF | TGCAGCGTTGTTGTGTTAGCGGGAGCGGGAGATACGCAGTATTTT
TRBJ2-5 | TRBD2 | TRBV2 | - | CASRGLAGAVETQYF | TGTGCCAGCAGAGGACTAGCGGGAGCTGTAGAGACCCAGTACTTC
TRBJ1-6 | TRBD1 | TRBV2 | - | CASSPGQGISSPLHF | TGTGCCAGCAGTCCGGGACAGGGGATCAGTTCACCCCTCCACTTT
TRBJ2-4 | TRBD2 | TRBV20-1 | - | CSARPGLAGTQNIQYF | TGCAGTGCTAGACCGGGACTAGCGGGGACACAAAACATTCAGTACTTC
TRBJ2-7 | TRBD1 | TRBV19 | few | CASSTGQGRYEQYF | TGTGCCAGTAGTACCGGACAGGGGCGCTACGAGCAGTACTTC
TRBJ1-2 | TRBD1 | TRBV19 | many | CASSIPGQGYGYTF | TGTGCCAGTAGTATCCCGGGACAGGGCTATGGCTACACCTTC
TRBJ2-7 | TRBD1 | TRBV10-3 | - | CASGQGNYEQYF | TGTGCCAGCGGACAGGGGAACTACGAGCAGTACTTC
TRBJ2-7 | - | TRBV5-1 | few | CASSKGFEQYF | TGCGCCAGCAGCAAGGGATTCGAGCAGTACTTC
TRBJ2-1 | - | TRBV6-5 | - | CASRTFRDLFRSSYNEQFF | TGTGCCAGCAGAACCTTCCGGGACCTCTTCCGGAGCTCCTACAATGAGCAGTTCTTC
TRBJ1-3 | - | TRBV27 | - | CASSSGGTSGNTIYF | TGTGCCAGCAGTTCCGGGGGGACCTCTGGAAACACCATATATTTT
TRBJ1-2 | - | TRBV7-2 | - | CASSPGQPSGYTF | TGTGCCAGCAGCCCCGGACAGCCTTCCGGCTACACCTTC
TRBJ2-2 | TRBD1 | TRBV6-5 | - | CASSYRDRGIGELFF | TGTGCCAGCAGTTACCGGGACAGGGGGATCGGGGAGCTGTTTTTT